These 5 T cell receptor beta chains were sequenced from one sample in a study of T cells in narcolepsy. Repertoires were generated with immunoSEQ multiplex PCR, while TCRdb's copy carries only in-frame clones and drops some. Of tens of thousands of clones in the sample, approximately 78% are singletons; the top ten hold around 2.5%. Material: CD45RA- memory CD4+ T cells from PBMCs. The source is a human donor with narcolepsy.

This clone appeared once. This chain joins TRBV5-4 and TRBJ2-3; D is possibly TRBD2 (6 bases). Germline CDR1 reads SGHNT; CDR2 reads YYREEE (reference sequence). This CDR3 has 15 amino acids. V gave up 1 base and J gave up 5 bases, with 14 bases separating them. The CDR3: CASSLSGSGKDTQYF. The CDR3 coding sequence is TGTGCCAGCAGCTTGTCCGGGAGCGGTAAAGATACGCAGTATTTT.

This rearrangement joins TRBV11-2 to TRBJ2-1, with D tentatively TRBD2 (5 bases). Germline values: CDR1 SGHAT, CDR2 FQNNGV. The CDR3 length is 16 residues. V shed 0 bases and J shed 0 bases, with 9 bases lying between them. DNA of the CDR3: TGTGCCAGCAGCTTAGATCAGCGGAGCTCCTACAATGAGCAGTTCTTC. Protein product: CASSLDQRSSYNEQFF.

In DNA form, the CDR3 reads TGTGCCAGCAGTTCTCAGGGGGCTAATGAAAAACTGTTTTTT. It translates to CASSSQGANEKLFF. The rearrangement links TRBV27 to TRBJ1-4, with 7 bases matching TRBD1. The germline CDR1 and CDR2 sequences are MNHEY and SMNVEV (reference sequence). The CDR3 loop spans 14 amino acids. Germline trimming cut 4 bases from V and 3 bases from J; bases unmatched to any gene: 2.

The rearrangement links TRBV5-4 to TRBJ1-6, with D possibly TRBD1 on 5 matching bases. Germline V gene lookup returns CDR1 SGHNT and CDR2 YYREEE (reference sequence). The V gene lost 4 bases and the J gene lost 9 bases, with 17 bases spanning the gap. This CDR3 has 15 amino acids. CDR3: CASSRGGTSISPLHF. The CDR3, as DNA: TGTGCCAGCAGCCGTGGTGGGACGTCGATTTCACCCCTCCACTTT.

The chain carries TRBV7-9 and TRBJ2-1; 8 bases fit TRBD2. Germline CDR1 and CDR2: SEHNR and FQNEAQ (reference sequence). V gave up 5 bases and J gave up 4 bases; unmatched junction bases: 7. The CDR3 consists of 15 residues. The CDR3 DNA sequence: TGTGCCAGCAGCCTAAGCGGGGGTAATTACAATGAGCAGTTCTTC. Its translation is CASSLSGGNYNEQFF.